The TCR beta chain under discussion was sequenced for a study of identical twins. Looked up from germline, CDR1 is LGHNT and CDR2 is FRNRAP. CDR3 length: 12 amino acids. The V and J ends lost 10 bases and 0 bases respectively, with 8 bases between them. Whole-study results and caveats: Where out-of-frame alpha sequences were twin-shared, they showed excess low generation probability. Whereas memory repertoires showed no such difference, abundant cord blood beta clonotypes carried fewer insertions. Surplus twin overlap in beta out-of-frame sequences was less pronounced.

Only a few counts were recorded for this clonotype. The antigen is unknown. Template switching added a universal primer binding site, and final cDNA carried unique molecular identifiers. TCRdb processed the 5' RACE reads anew with MiXCR; each CDR3 protein has one entry. The sample records under 900,000 distinct CDR3 sequences, 12% being singletons. The same data also contributed to another study, on yellow fever vaccine responses in identical twins.

This TCR was sampled from a woman aged 18-30 years in good health. This sequence joins TRBV12-5 and TRBJ2-3, with D possibly TRBD1 on 6 matching bases. The specimen sequenced was PBMCs. Here the CDR3 DNA reads TGTGCTAACAGGGACAGCACAGATACGCAGTATTTT. Translated: CANRDSTDTQYF. Based on the CDR3 plus reference TRBV12-5 and TRBJ2-3, the full variable domain is DARVTQTPRHKVTEMGQEVTMRCQPILGHNTVFWYRQTMMQGLELLAYFRNRAPLDDSGMPKDRFSAEMPDATLATLKIQPSEPRDSAVYFCANRDSTDTQYFGPGTRLTVL.